Each of the 5 T cell receptor beta chains below was sequenced from the same sample in a study of neoadjuvant nivolumab and ipilimumab in lung cancer. Some clones are missing from TCRdb's copy, which holds only in-frame ones; the method was immunoSEQ multiplex PCR. The profile shows about 1,400 clones, 80% of them singletons. The sample in question was tumor tissue, obtained before neoadjuvant nivolumab, alone or with ipilimumab. The receptor set was obtained from an adult with non-small cell lung cancer.

This clone is a singleton in its sample. The rearrangement uses TRBV7-7 and TRBJ2-7; 9 bases are shared with TRBD1. Germline CDR1 and CDR2: SSHAT and FNYEAQ (reference sequence). The length of the CDR3 is 15 residues. With V trimmed by 2 bases and J by 3 bases, 5 bases remained unmatched. The CDR3 coding sequence is TGTGCCAGCAGCTTATCGGACAGGGGAGGCTACGAGCAGTACTTC. It encodes CASSLSDRGGYEQYF.

This chain links TRBV18 with TRBJ2-7; D is perhaps TRBD1 or TRBD2 (5 bases each). The V gene's germline CDR1 is KGHSH and CDR2 LQKENI. CDR3 length equals 13 residues. V dropped 4 bases and J dropped 4 bases, with 11 bases sitting between them. The DNA of the CDR3 is TGTGCCAGCTCACTCCCGGGGACGTACGAGCAGTACTTC. It specifies CASSLPGTYEQYF.

This clone was detected a few times. The gene calls are TRBV15 and TRBJ2-1; 8 bases are a match to TRBD2. V shed 0 bases and J 0 bases; nucleotides not matched to a gene: 7. There are 18 residues in the CDR3. Germline CDR1 and CDR2: LNHNV and YYDKDF (reference sequence). CDR3 coding DNA: TGTGCCACCAGCAGAGATCTGGTAGCGGGGAGCTCCTACAATGAGCAGTTCTTC. Its translation is CATSRDLVAGSSYNEQFF.

The CDR3 DNA reads as TGTGCCAGTAGTATCCGGACTAGCGGGATCGCAGATACGCAGTATTTT. Its protein is CASSIRTSGIADTQYF. The V gene is TRBV19, the J gene TRBJ2-3; TRBD2 matches at 12 bases. CDR3 length equals 16 residues. Germline-derived CDR1 and CDR2 are LNHDA and SQIVND (reference sequence). V trimming: 3 bases; J trimming: 4 bases; junction bases outside the gene matches: 5.

The chain is built from TRBV11-3 and TRBJ2-7, with 10 bases fitting TRBD1. The germline V gene has CDR1 SGHNT and CDR2 YENEEA. The CDR3 has 15 amino acids. V was pared by 5 bases and J by 3 bases, with 7 bases of the junction left unmatched. The CDR3, as DNA: TGTGCCAGCAGCACAGCCGGGACAGGGGTCTACGAGCAGTACTTC. Protein: CASSTAGTGVYEQYF.